This record concerns one TCR beta chain sequence. Its antigen is undetermined. The CDR3 contains 15 residues. These data come from a study of cytomegalovirus exposure and HLA in healthy donors. Study-wide background: An earlier analysis identified 110 million or so unique TCR beta sequences in about 200 million T cells.

Healthy bone marrow donors made up the donors. 13 Jbeta primers and 60 Vbeta primers were used for the PCR. The assay was immunoSEQ multiplex PCR, and TCRdb's table has in-frame clones only and misses some. The repertoire holds under 150,000 clones, with roughly 79% as singletons. General observations from the study: Some V segments, including TRBV6-2 and TRBV6-3, were excluded as indistinguishable. The study designated 150 or so TCR beta chains cytomegalovirus-associated.

Sequenced material: PBMCs. The J gene is TRBJ2-5, the V gene TRBV5-3, with D maybe TRBD2 (5 bases). The J call may be wrong; the DNA end is better matched by TRBJ2-7. TRBV5-3 is an ORF, with its function uncertain. The source is a male donor in good health and CMV-seronegative. The CDR3: CARSLAGVSSYEQYF. The CDR3 DNA reads TGTGCCAGAAGCTTGGCCGGGGTAAGCTCCTACGAGCAGTACTTC.